In its sample, the clone carrying this T cell receptor beta chain was seen a few times. Its matching antigen is unknown. The CDR3 sequence is 16 residues long. Germline lookup yields CDR1 SGHVS and CDR2 FNYEAQ. V was pared by 5 bases and J by 5 bases, with 10 bases of the junction left unmatched. The record originates from a study of T-cell memory formation after mild COVID-19. TCRdb used MiXCR to reprocess the 5' RACE reads, holding one entry per CDR3 protein. This table has 170,000 or so distinct CDR3 sequences, 20% to 25% appearing once. Findings and limits, study-wide: Among CD4+ contracting clones, most were CM and EM, and CD8+ ones EMRA. Day 15 to 85 contractors were CD4/CD8 balanced; later expanders leaned CD4+. Within pre-infection memory, some responding clones were found, suggesting cross-reactive memory joined. Whether day 37 second-wave clones are SARS-CoV-2-specific was not confirmed.

The TCR comes from an adult woman who had mild COVID-19 (a few samples of this study predate the infection). Cell type and time point are not known. Source material: PBMCs or a T cell subset sorted from them (not recorded which). The chain carries TRBV7-6 and TRBJ2-5, with 11 bases matching TRBD1. CDR3 loop: CASSIPADRGRETQYF. DNA of the CDR3: TGTGCCAGCAGCATTCCTGCGGACAGGGGGCGGGAGACCCAGTACTTC.